This T cell receptor beta chain was sequenced during a study of cytomegalovirus exposure and HLA in healthy donors. CDR3 length: 14 residues. Per germline, CDR1 SGHNT and CDR2 YYREEE (reference sequence). Trimming cost V 0 bases and J 4 bases, with 10 bases left between them. Turning to this clone: Its antigen is as yet unknown.

PCR used 60 Vbeta primers and 13 Jbeta primers. Under the authors' procedure: Roughly 80 million unique TCR beta chains, around 10 million of them shared, were counted by a later analysis. TCRdb's table, derived via immunoSEQ multiplex PCR, lists solely in-frame clones and lacks some. The V and J calls and clone size were taken over from that table, and D and trimming were inferred from the DNA. The repertoire shows about 74,000 clones; the top ten hold 6.5% to 8.5%. Overall study findings and caveats: Sequencing probably produced one cluster of sequence variants that were highly shared. A link between a missense DCLRE1C variant and TCR beta V- and J-gene trimming emerged from a later analysis.

The chain has TRBV5-4 and TRBJ2-5; D is ambiguous. This TCR was sampled from a female donor in good health and CMV-seropositive. Material: PBMCs. Here the CDR3 DNA reads TGTGCCAGCAGCTTGGCCTACAGTGCAGAGACCCAGTACTTC. Protein sequence: CASSLAYSAETQYF.